This record concerns one T cell receptor (beta chain) sequence. The data originate from a study of CXCR3-negative and CXCR3-positive naive CD8 T cells. 5' RACE with UMI labels generated the TRB cDNA libraries. TCRdb reanalyzed the 5' RACE reads, giving one entry per CDR3 protein sequence and no DNA. In all, the sample yields 75,000 to 95,000 distinct CDR3 sequences. This CDR3 has 14 residues. The germline V gene has CDR1 SQVTM and CDR2 ANQGSEA. The TCR comes from a human donor in good health. Some clones in this sample may be carry-over from other donors' samples. The source material was naive CXCR3- CD8+ T cells from blood. Subset denoted: CD45RO-CCR7+CD27+CD95- naive CD8+ T cells lacking CXCR3 (TNR3-). This sequence joins TRBV29-1 and TRBJ1-4; checking the TCRdb D call of TRBD1 is not possible without DNA. CDR3 amino acids: CSVGKGTGNEKLFF.